Presented here are 8 T cell receptor beta chains from one specimen sequenced in a study of neoadjuvant anti-PD-1 for oral cavity cancer. Time point of the sample: after neoadjuvant nivolumab, at surgical resection. The data were produced by immunoSEQ multiplex PCR, yet TCRdb's version contains in-frame clones alone and is incomplete. The sample shows approximately 10,000 clones, approximately 59% of them seen only once. Material: PBMCs, obtained after nivolumab (anti-PD-1) treatment. The source of these receptors is a person aged 35-80 years with oral cavity squamous cell carcinoma.

The chain couples TRBV6-1 to TRBJ2-3, with no clear D. CDR3 length equals 15 residues. Germline assignment: CDR1 MNHNS and CDR2 SASEGT. Deletions cut 10 bases from V and 2 bases from J, with 19 bases between. CDR3 protein: CATTSLGSNTDTQYF. CDR3 bases: TGTGCCACCACCTCACTCGGGTCAAACACAGATACGCAGTATTTT.

By share, this clone ranks as medium-sized. V gene TRBV7-9 combines with J gene TRBJ2-1; 7 bases align to TRBD1. The CDR3 extends over 15 amino acids. V lost 2 bases and J lost 3; bases outside the gene matches: 4. In germline, CDR1 is SEHNR, CDR2 FQNEAQ (reference sequence). Here the CDR3 reads CASSLTQGDYNEQFF. Written as DNA, the CDR3 is TGTGCCAGCAGCTTAACGCAGGGGGACTACAATGAGCAGTTCTTC.

V is TRBV4-2 and J is TRBJ1-1; D might be TRBD1 (6 bases). CDR3 size: 16 residues. The germline gives CDR1 LGHNA, CDR2 YNFKEQ. Trimming removed 0 bases at V and 3 bases at J, with 14 bases between. The CDR3: CASSQDLATGYTEAFF. CDR3 DNA sequence: TGTGCCAGCAGCCAAGATCTCGCGACAGGCTACACTGAAGCTTTCTTT.

This clone was found a few times. CDR3 residues: CASSLALGRDTEAFF. CDR3 DNA: TGTGCCAGCAGCTTAGCTCTAGGGAGGGACACTGAAGCTTTCTTT. The V gene is TRBV7-8, the J gene TRBJ1-1; D unresolved. V lost 0 bases and J lost 3, with 11 bases in between. CDR1 is SGHVS, CDR2 FQNEAQ, per germline. The CDR3 runs 15 residues.

V and J are TRBV18 and TRBJ2-4; 11 nucleotides align to TRBD2. V lost 0 bases to trimming and J lost 3 bases; unmatched junction nucleotides: 10. Germline CDR1 reads KGHSH; CDR2 reads LQKENI. CDR3 length: 19 residues. CDR3 nucleotide sequence: TGTGCCAGCTCACCACCTAGCGGGAGGGCCGAGATAGGCAAAAACATTCAGTACTTC. This codes for CASSPPSGRAEIGKNIQYF.

The chain has TRBV6-6 and TRBJ2-1, with TRBD1 matching over 9 bases. The CDR3 is made up of 15 amino acids. Germline CDR1 and CDR2: MNHNY and SVGAGI (reference sequence). J was trimmed by 2 bases and V by 7 bases; bases with no gene match: 6. The CDR3 sequence: CASKPGQGTYNEQFF. The CDR3 bases are TGTGCCAGCAAACCAGGACAGGGGACCTACAATGAGCAGTTCTTC.

This clone has more than one count but fewer than ten. The V call is TRBV2, the J call TRBJ1-3, with 9 bases fitting TRBD1. The CDR3 loop spans 14 amino acids. Germline V lookup: CDR1 SNHLY, CDR2 FYNNEI. V trimming: 1 base; J trimming: 11 bases; junction bases outside the gene matches: 6. This chain's CDR3 is CASSEGGQGRAIYF. CDR3 in DNA: TGTGCCAGCAGTGAAGGGGGACAGGGCCGGGCCATATATTTT.

The V call is TRBV5-6, the J call TRBJ2-2; no clear D gene. Germline V gives CDR1 SGHDT, CDR2 YYEEEE. V was clipped by 0 bases and J by 5 bases, with 11 bases between them. The CDR3 extends over 15 amino acids. The CDR3 coding sequence is TGTGCCAGCAGCTTGGCAGGCAGATGGACCGGGGAGCTGTTTTTT. Translation: CASSLAGRWTGELFF. The complete variable domain, with remaining parts taken from reference TRBV5-6 and TRBJ2-2, reads DAGVTQSPTHLIKTRGQQVTLRCSPKSGHDTVSWYQQALGQGPQFIFQYYEEEERQRGNFPDRFSGHQFPNYSSELNVNALLLGDSALYLCASSLAGRWTGELFFGEGSRLTVL.